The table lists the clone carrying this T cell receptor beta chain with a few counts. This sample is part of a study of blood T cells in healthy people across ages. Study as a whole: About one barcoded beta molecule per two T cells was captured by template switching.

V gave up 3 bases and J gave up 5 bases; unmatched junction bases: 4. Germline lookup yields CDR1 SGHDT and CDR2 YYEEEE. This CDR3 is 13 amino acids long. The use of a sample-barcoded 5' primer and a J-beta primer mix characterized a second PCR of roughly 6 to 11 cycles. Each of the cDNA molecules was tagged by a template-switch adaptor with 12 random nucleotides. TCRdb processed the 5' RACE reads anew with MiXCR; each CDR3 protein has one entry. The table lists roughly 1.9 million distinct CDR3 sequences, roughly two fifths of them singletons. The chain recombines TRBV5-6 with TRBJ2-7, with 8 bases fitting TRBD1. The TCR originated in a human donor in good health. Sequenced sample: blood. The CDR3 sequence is CASSYGTGHEQYF. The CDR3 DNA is TGTGCCAGCAGCTATGGGACAGGACACGAGCAGTACTTC. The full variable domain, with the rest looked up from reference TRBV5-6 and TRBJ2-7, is DAGVTQSPTHLIKTRGQQVTLRCSPKSGHDTVSWYQQALGQGPQFIFQYYEEEERQRGNFPDRFSGHQFPNYSSELNVNALLLGDSALYLCASSYGTGHEQYFGPGTRLTVT.